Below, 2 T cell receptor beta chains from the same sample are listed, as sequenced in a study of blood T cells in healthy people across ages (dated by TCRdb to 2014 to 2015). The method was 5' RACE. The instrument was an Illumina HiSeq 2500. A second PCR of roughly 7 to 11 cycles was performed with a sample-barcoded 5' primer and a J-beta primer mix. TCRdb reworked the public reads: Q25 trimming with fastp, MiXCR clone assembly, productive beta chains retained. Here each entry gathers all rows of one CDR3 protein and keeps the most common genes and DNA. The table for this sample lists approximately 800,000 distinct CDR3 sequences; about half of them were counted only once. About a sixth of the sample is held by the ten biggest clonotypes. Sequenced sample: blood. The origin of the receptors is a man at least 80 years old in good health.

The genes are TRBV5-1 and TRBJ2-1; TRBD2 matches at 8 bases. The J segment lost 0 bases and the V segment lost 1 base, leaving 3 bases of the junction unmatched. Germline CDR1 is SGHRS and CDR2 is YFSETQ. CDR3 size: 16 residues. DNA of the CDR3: TGCGCCAGCAGCTTGCTGAGCGGGAGCTCCTACAATGAGCAGTTCTTC. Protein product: CASSLLSGSSYNEQFF.

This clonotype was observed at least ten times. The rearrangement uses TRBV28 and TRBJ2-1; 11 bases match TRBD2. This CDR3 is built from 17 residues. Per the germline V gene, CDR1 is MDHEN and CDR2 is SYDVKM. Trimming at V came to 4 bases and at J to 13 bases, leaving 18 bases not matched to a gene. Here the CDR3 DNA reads TGTGCCAGCAGTTCGAGACTAGCGGGACCGGGGGGAGGGACCCAGTTCTTC. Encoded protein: CASSSRLAGPGGGTQFF.